One sample yielded the 23 T cell receptor beta chains listed below, sequenced in a study of T cell responses to AZD1222 COVID-19 vaccine. The table came from immunoSEQ multiplex PCR; TCRdb's copy has only in-frame clones and leaves some out. The profile shows under 150,000 clones, approximately 94% of them singletons. This specimen consisted of peripheral blood, obtained on day 0 of AZD1222 vaccination. The origin of the receptors is an adult in good health.

The CDR3 reads CSVEVQKIMNTEAFF. The CDR3 nucleotides read TGCAGCGTTGAAGTACAGAAGATAATGAACACTGAAGCTTTCTTT. The genes are TRBV29-1 and TRBJ1-1; no reliable D call. Germline V CDR1 and CDR2: SQVTM, ANQGSEA. The length of the CDR3 is 15 residues. V dropped 1 base and J dropped 0 bases, with 12 bases sitting between them.

The chain combines TRBV19 with TRBJ1-6, with D uncertain. CDR1 and CDR2 from the germline V gene are LNHDA and SQIVND (reference sequence). V gave up 6 bases and J gave up 6 bases, with 18 bases separating them. This CDR3 is 16 amino acids long. CDR3 DNA sequence: TGTGCCAGTAGCCCGGATGGAGGGAGAAGTAATTCACCCCTCCACTTT. It translates to CASSPDGGRSNSPLHF.

The V and J genes are TRBV7-9 and TRBJ2-1, with no clear D. V shed 5 bases and J shed 5 bases, with 10 bases lying between them. This CDR3 region has 13 residues. Germline loops: CDR1 SEHNR, CDR2 FQNEAQ (reference sequence). CDR3 DNA: TGTGCCAGCAGCCTACTGGTAGACAATGAGCAGTTCTTC. It encodes CASSLLVDNEQFF. The full variable domain, with the rest looked up from reference TRBV7-9 and TRBJ2-1, is DTGVSQNPRHKITKRGQNVTFRCDPISEHNRLYWYRQTLGQGPEFLTYFQNEAQLEKSRLLSDRFSAERPKGSFSTLEIQRTEQGDSAMYLCASSLLVDNEQFFGPGTRLTVL.

The chain recombines TRBV7-9 with TRBJ1-3; D call uncertain. The CDR3 consists of 14 residues. Germline CDR1 SEHNR, CDR2 FQNEAQ (reference sequence). The germline V and J ends were trimmed by 2 bases and 0 bases, with 5 bases remaining between them. CDR3 bases: TGTGCCAGCAGCTTATATGGCTCTGGAAACACCATATATTTT. It yields the protein CASSLYGSGNTIYF.

The chain has TRBV5-5 and TRBJ1-2, with 7 bases identical to TRBD1. From germline, CDR1 is SGHKS and CDR2 YYEKEE (reference sequence). Trimming removed 3 bases from V and 3 bases from J; junction bases left unmatched: 5. The CDR3 is 14 amino acids. CDR3 amino acids: CASSYQGTDYGYTF. CDR3 coding DNA: TGTGCCAGCAGCTACCAGGGGACAGACTATGGCTACACCTTC.

This CDR3 is CASSQVLPEPQHF. The CDR3 region has the DNA TGCGCCAGCAGCCAAGTATTACCCGAGCCCCAGCATTTT. The V gene is TRBV4-1, the J gene TRBJ1-5; D unresolved. The V and J ends lost 1 base and 8 bases respectively, with 9 bases between them. In germline, CDR1 is MGHRA, CDR2 YSYEKL. The CDR3 spans 13 residues.

V and J are TRBV9 and TRBJ1-3; D is ambiguous. Trimming cost V 4 bases and J 0 bases, with 11 bases left between them. The CDR3 is made up of 15 amino acids. Germline V gene data show CDR1 as SGDLS and CDR2 as YYNGEE. In nucleotides, the CDR3 is TGTGCCAGCAGCCCTCTAGGGATCTCTGGAAACACCATATATTTT. Protein product: CASSPLGISGNTIYF.

J is TRBJ1-5 and V is TRBV6-4; D not resolved. CDR1 is MRHNA and CDR2 is SNTAGT in the germline V gene. Trimming pared 8 bases from V and 3 bases from J, leaving 26 bases between. This CDR3 contains 18 residues. CDR3 bases: TGTGCCAGCCAAAGAAGGATTTCTCCGGGATCCTTCAATCAGCCCCAGCATTTT. Translated: CASQRRISPGSFNQPQHF.

The chain has TRBV24-1 and TRBJ2-1; D is uncertain. The CDR3 sequence is 13 residues long. CDR1 is KGHDR, CDR2 SFDVKD, per germline. Trimming pared 3 bases from V and 10 bases from J, leaving 12 bases between. The chain's CDR3 is CATSDPLIPEQFF. CDR3 DNA: TGTGCCACCAGTGATCCTCTCATCCCGGAGCAGTTCTTC.

As to this clone: The junction departs from germline at one end; a sequencing error may be responsible. The chain has TRBV2 and TRBJ1-1; D gene unclear. This CDR3 is built from 15 residues. Per the germline V gene, CDR1 is SNHLY and CDR2 is FYNNEI. CDR3: CAGSDREGVGTEAFF. The CDR3 region has the DNA TGTGCCGGCAGTGATCGGGAGGGAGTGGGCACTGAAGCTTTCTTT.

The rearrangement uses TRBV27 and TRBJ2-3; 9 bases are a match to TRBD1. With 4 bases clipped from V and 5 bases from J, the junction kept 7 bases outside the gene matches. CDR1 and CDR2 from the germline V gene are MNHEY and SMNVEV (reference sequence). This CDR3 has 15 amino acids. The CDR3 DNA reads as TGTGCCAGCAGTTCCTTGGGACAGGGATTAGATACGCAGTATTTT. Translated, it gives CASSSLGQGLDTQYF.

J is TRBJ1-6 and V is TRBV5-4; no firm D call. CDR1 SGHNT and CDR2 YYREEE come from the germline V gene (reference sequence). This CDR3 is 15 amino acids long. The V and J ends lost 2 bases and 7 bases respectively, with 13 bases between them. The CDR3 loop reads CASSFTTGVNSPLHF. In DNA form, the CDR3 reads TGTGCCAGCAGCTTTACAACTGGGGTCAATTCACCCCTCCACTTT.

In DNA form, the CDR3 reads TGTGCCAGCAGTGAGCCGGTACTAGCGGGAGGCCGTGCAGATACGCAGTATTTT. It translates to CASSEPVLAGGRADTQYF. The chain carries TRBV25-1 and TRBJ2-3; 12 nucleotides match TRBD2. Looked up from germline, CDR1 is MGHDK and CDR2 is SYGVNS. The CDR3 totals 18 residues. The V segment lost 3 bases and the J segment 4 bases; nucleotides outside the gene matches: 11.

A single count supports this clone. The chain combines TRBV19 with TRBJ1-2; TRBD1 agrees at 7 bases. CDR1 and CDR2 from the germline V gene are LNHDA and SQIVND (reference sequence). The CDR3 contains 15 residues. V lost 4 bases and J lost 7; bases outside the gene matches: 12. The CDR3: CASSTQGQVISGYTF. The CDR3 nucleotides are TGTGCCAGTAGTACCCAAGGACAGGTTATATCTGGCTACACCTTC.

V and J are TRBV11-2 and TRBJ1-1; D not resolved. The CDR3 runs to 14 residues. In germline, CDR1 is SGHAT, CDR2 FQNNGV. The V and J ends lost 5 bases and 4 bases respectively, with 14 bases between them. Here the CDR3 DNA reads TGTGCCAGCAGCCTAAGCTTGAGGAGCACTGAAGCTTTCTTT. This sequence encodes CASSLSLRSTEAFF.

The V gene is TRBV3-1 (or the pseudogene TRBV3-2), the J gene TRBJ2-4; D might be TRBD1 (5 bases). This CDR3 contains 16 residues. With 0 bases removed from V and 6 bases from J, the gap between germline ends came to 15 bases. The germline gives CDR1 LGHDT, CDR2 YNNKEL (reference sequence). CDR3 sequence reads: CASSQDTGRSRNIQYF. Written as DNA, the CDR3 is TGTGCCAGCAGCCAAGATACAGGTCGCAGTAGAAACATTCAGTACTTC.

J is TRBJ1-5 and V is TRBV7-9; 10 bases are a match to TRBD1. CDR1 is SEHNR, CDR2 FQNEAQ, per germline (reference sequence). This CDR3 is 15 amino acids long. V lost 5 bases, J lost 6 bases, and 7 bases stayed unmatched. CDR3 region: CASSLGTGEGQPQHF. The CDR3 DNA reads as TGTGCCAGCAGCCTCGGGACAGGGGAGGGTCAGCCCCAGCATTTT.

The V gene is TRBV29-1, the J gene TRBJ2-1, with no clear D. V was clipped by 1 base and J by 0 bases, with 10 bases between them. The germline V gene has CDR1 SQVTM and CDR2 ANQGSEA. The CDR3 runs 15 residues. CDR3 in DNA: TGCAGCGTTGAAGGGGCCTTTAGCTCCTACAATGAGCAGTTCTTC. Protein product: CSVEGAFSSYNEQFF.

Here the CDR3 DNA reads TGTGCCAGCAGCCCAACAGGGGGCCTAACCTACGAGCAGTACTTC. Its translation: CASSPTGGLTYEQYF. The chain recombines TRBV5-4 with TRBJ2-7, with 9 nucleotides matching TRBD1. Germline V lookup: CDR1 SGHNT, CDR2 YYREEE (reference sequence). V gave up 4 bases and J gave up 2 bases; unmatched junction bases: 7. The CDR3 consists of 15 residues.

J is TRBJ1-1 and V is TRBV2; D is perhaps TRBD1 (6 bases). With 3 bases removed from V and 1 base from J, the gap between germline ends came to 12 bases. The CDR3 is made up of 15 amino acids. Germline V gene data show CDR1 as SNHLY and CDR2 as FYNNEI. The CDR3 DNA sequence: TGTGCCAGCAGTGAGATGGGACACTCGAACACTGAAGCTTTCTTT. It translates to CASSEMGHSNTEAFF.

The V call is TRBV4-1, the J call TRBJ1-2, with D possibly TRBD1 on 5 matching bases. The CDR3 is 16 residues long. The V end lost 1 base, the J end lost 4 bases, and 16 bases lay between the germline ends. Germline CDR1 reads MGHRA; CDR2 reads YSYEKL. The CDR3 region has the DNA TGCGCCAGCAGCCAAGGGAGGGCCTGGGGGTCCTATGGCTACACCTTC. This sequence encodes CASSQGRAWGSYGYTF.

The V and J genes are TRBV5-4 and TRBJ1-2, with TRBD1 as a possible D gene (5 bases). Germline lookup yields CDR1 SGHNT and CDR2 YYREEE (reference sequence). The V and J ends lost 4 bases and 0 bases respectively, with 13 bases between them. The CDR3 sequence is 15 residues long. The CDR3 DNA sequence: TGTGCCAGCAGCCCTGGGACCGATCCTAACTATGGCTACACCTTC. The encoded protein is CASSPGTDPNYGYTF.

This clone showed up just once. CDR3 sequence (DNA): TGTGCCAGCAGCCAACAACAGGGCTCAGAGACCCAGTACTTC. This encodes CASSQQQGSETQYF. The rearrangement links TRBV2 to TRBJ2-5; TRBD1 is a possible D gene (6 bases). From germline, CDR1 is SNHLY and CDR2 FYNNEI. The germline V and J ends were trimmed by 6 bases and 4 bases, with 15 bases remaining between them. CDR3 size: 14 residues.